The rows below give T cell receptor beta chains drawn from one sample of a study of spatial heterogeneity in lung cancer. MiXCR, run by TCRdb on the 5' RACE reads, gives a single entry per CDR3 protein. The sample lists nearly 80,000 distinct CDR3 sequences; about 8.5% were seen once. Sequencing was performed on PBMCs, taken at surgery. These receptor sequences come from a male donor with early-stage non-small cell lung cancer. The CDR3 runs from the conserved cysteine through the conserved F or W. Fields, in order: J gene, D gene, clone size, V gene, CDR3 protein, CDR3 DNA. A D gene is named only where the DNA matches it firmly. Only some rows state a clone size, as once, few, many or a class for expanded clones.

j_gene: TRBJ1-6
d_gene: TRBD1
abundance: many
v_gene: TRBV6-1
CDR3aa: CASSESGTGIRSPLHF
CDR3nt: TGTGCCAGCAGTGAGTCCGGGACAGGGATCAGGTCACCCCTCCACTTT

j_gene: TRBJ1-1
d_gene: .
abundance: many
v_gene: TRBV12-3/TRBV12-4
CDR3aa: CASTQKWNTEAFF
CDR3nt: TGTGCCAGCACTCAAAAGTGGAACACTGAAGCTTTCTTT

j_gene: TRBJ1-4
d_gene: TRBD1
abundance: many
v_gene: TRBV4-1
CDR3aa: CASSRGTAGDEKLFF
CDR3nt: TGCGCCAGCAGCCGTGGGACAGCGGGGGATGAAAAACTGTTTTTT

j_gene: TRBJ2-5
d_gene: TRBD2
abundance: few
v_gene: TRBV10-1
CDR3aa: CASSGVAGETQYF
CDR3nt: TGCGCCAGCTCCGGGGTAGCGGGAGAGACCCAGTACTTC

j_gene: TRBJ1-1
d_gene: .
abundance: many
v_gene: TRBV29-1
CDR3aa: CSASAMNTEAFF
CDR3nt: TGCAGCGCCTCCGCCATGAACACTGAAGCTTTCTTT

j_gene: TRBJ1-1
d_gene: TRBD1
abundance: few
v_gene: TRBV20-1
CDR3aa: CSARGDGQGGTEAFF
CDR3nt: TGCAGTGCGCGCGGTGATGGACAGGGGGGCACTGAAGCTTTCTTT

j_gene: TRBJ1-4
d_gene: .
abundance: many
v_gene: TRBV4-1
CDR3aa: CASTGREGYEKLFF
CDR3nt: TGCGCCAGCACGGGGAGGGAGGGATACGAAAAACTGTTTTTT

j_gene: TRBJ1-1
d_gene: .
abundance: .
v_gene: TRBV6-6
CDR3aa: CASSSNGNTEAFF
CDR3nt: TGTGCCAGCAGTTCCAACGGGAACACTGAAGCTTTCTTT

j_gene: TRBJ1-6
d_gene: .
abundance: .
v_gene: TRBV14
CDR3aa: CASSQEMGLTPLHF
CDR3nt: TGTGCCAGCAGCCAAGAAATGGGGCTTACACCCCTCCACTTT

j_gene: TRBJ2-2
d_gene: .
abundance: many
v_gene: TRBV5-1
CDR3aa: CASSLFRTFTGELFF
CDR3nt: TGCGCCAGCAGCTTGTTCAGAACGTTCACCGGGGAGCTGTTTTTT

j_gene: TRBJ2-1
d_gene: .
abundance: few
v_gene: TRBV6-5
CDR3aa: CASSTRTQQFF
CDR3nt: TGTGCCAGCAGTACAAGGACCCAGCAGTTCTTC

j_gene: TRBJ2-1
d_gene: .
abundance: few
v_gene: TRBV5-1
CDR3aa: CASSLPQSYNEQFF
CDR3nt: TGCGCCAGCAGCTTGCCACAGTCCTACAATGAGCAGTTCTTC

j_gene: TRBJ1-1
d_gene: .
abundance: few
v_gene: TRBV3-1
CDR3aa: CASSLHITGSRTTEAFF
CDR3nt: TGTGCCAGCAGCCTTCACATTACAGGGTCCAGGACGACTGAAGCTTTCTTT

j_gene: TRBJ2-1
d_gene: .
abundance: few
v_gene: TRBV12-3/TRBV12-4
CDR3aa: CASSPPRPAEQFF
CDR3nt: TGTGCCAGCAGTCCCCCGCGACCGGCTGAGCAGTTCTTC

j_gene: TRBJ2-3
d_gene: TRBD2
abundance: .
v_gene: TRBV5-1
CDR3aa: CASSLRGLAGAEITDTQYF
CDR3nt: TGCGCCAGCAGCTTGAGAGGACTAGCGGGAGCCGAGATAACAGATACGCAGTATTTT

j_gene: TRBJ2-5
d_gene: .
abundance: many
v_gene: TRBV4-1
CDR3aa: CASSLSRGDQETQYF
CDR3nt: TGCGCCAGCAGCCTTTCGAGGGGAGATCAAGAGACCCAGTACTTC

j_gene: TRBJ2-1
d_gene: .
abundance: many
v_gene: TRBV6-2/TRBV6-3
CDR3aa: CASSYSSDPPYNEQFF
CDR3nt: TGTGCCAGCAGTTACTCGTCGGACCCCCCCTACAATGAGCAGTTCTTC

j_gene: TRBJ2-2
d_gene: .
abundance: many
v_gene: TRBV2
CDR3aa: CASRYTGELFF
CDR3nt: TGTGCCAGCAGATACACCGGGGAGCTGTTTTTT

j_gene: TRBJ2-7
d_gene: .
abundance: many
v_gene: TRBV7-9
CDR3aa: CASSLGFSTYEQYF
CDR3nt: TGTGCCAGCAGCTTAGGGTTTTCGACCTACGAGCAGTACTTC

j_gene: TRBJ1-2
d_gene: .
abundance: many
v_gene: TRBV12-3/TRBV12-4
CDR3aa: CASSFRGYGYTF
CDR3nt: TGTGCCAGCAGTTTTAGGGGCTATGGCTACACCTTC

j_gene: TRBJ1-2
d_gene: .
abundance: few
v_gene: TRBV12-3/TRBV12-4
CDR3aa: CASTTGGPPRGYTF
CDR3nt: TGTGCCAGCACGACCGGAGGCCCCCCGAGGGGCTACACCTTC

j_gene: TRBJ1-1
d_gene: .
abundance: many
v_gene: TRBV5-1
CDR3aa: CASSLTGTATEAFF
CDR3nt: TGCGCCAGCAGCTTAACAGGGACCGCCACTGAAGCTTTCTTT

j_gene: TRBJ2-1
d_gene: .
abundance: .
v_gene: TRBV20-1
CDR3aa: CSARDPSLRENEQFF
CDR3nt: TGCAGTGCTAGAGATCCTAGCTTAAGGGAGAATGAGCAGTTCTTC

j_gene: TRBJ2-1
d_gene: .
abundance: many
v_gene: TRBV5-4
CDR3aa: CAITRPSYNEQFF
CDR3nt: TGTGCCATTACGCGGCCGTCCTACAATGAGCAGTTCTTC

j_gene: TRBJ2-1
d_gene: TRBD2
abundance: .
v_gene: TRBV19
CDR3aa: CASSPLAGVGVNEQFF
CDR3nt: TGTGCCAGTAGCCCTCTAGCGGGAGTAGGGGTCAATGAGCAGTTCTTC

j_gene: TRBJ1-2
d_gene: .
abundance: many
v_gene: TRBV2
CDR3aa: CASSEGPNYGYTF
CDR3nt: TGTGCCAGCAGTGAGGGACCCAACTATGGCTACACCTTC

j_gene: TRBJ2-2
d_gene: .
abundance: many
v_gene: TRBV9
CDR3aa: CASSPRDFLTGELFF
CDR3nt: TGTGCCAGCAGCCCTCGGGACTTCCTCACCGGGGAGCTGTTTTTT

j_gene: TRBJ2-2
d_gene: .
abundance: .
v_gene: TRBV7-2
CDR3aa: CASRRDYGTGELFF
CDR3nt: TGTGCCAGCAGGAGGGATTATGGGACCGGGGAGCTGTTTTTT

j_gene: TRBJ2-2
d_gene: .
abundance: many
v_gene: TRBV7-7
CDR3aa: CASSFDHTGELFF
CDR3nt: TGTGCCAGCAGCTTTGACCACACCGGGGAGCTGTTTTTT

j_gene: TRBJ2-3
d_gene: TRBD2
abundance: medium-sized
v_gene: TRBV9
CDR3aa: CASSGSGRPTDTQYF
CDR3nt: TGTGCCAGCAGCGGGAGCGGGAGACCCACAGATACGCAGTATTTT

j_gene: TRBJ2-7
d_gene: .
abundance: many
v_gene: TRBV29-1
CDR3aa: CSVIPQNNYEQYF
CDR3nt: TGCAGCGTTATCCCCCAAAATAACTACGAGCAGTACTTC

j_gene: TRBJ2-6
d_gene: .
abundance: medium-sized
v_gene: TRBV7-9
CDR3aa: CASSFPVSGANVLTF
CDR3nt: TGTGCCAGCAGCTTCCCCGTGTCTGGGGCCAACGTCCTGACTTTC

j_gene: TRBJ2-7
d_gene: .
abundance: many
v_gene: TRBV2
CDR3aa: CASSPRAATYEQYF
CDR3nt: TGTGCCAGCAGTCCCCGGGCCGCAACCTACGAGCAGTACTTC

j_gene: TRBJ2-2
d_gene: .
abundance: many
v_gene: TRBV29-1
CDR3aa: CSVVGFSTGELFF
CDR3nt: TGCAGCGTTGTAGGATTTAGCACCGGGGAGCTGTTTTTT

j_gene: TRBJ2-1
d_gene: TRBD1
abundance: few
v_gene: TRBV6-5
CDR3aa: CASSYSPGQGSYNEQFF
CDR3nt: TGTGCCAGCAGTTACTCACCGGGACAGGGGTCATACAATGAGCAGTTCTTC

j_gene: TRBJ2-7
d_gene: TRBD2
abundance: .
v_gene: TRBV27
CDR3aa: CASRGLAGGLAYEQYF
CDR3nt: TGTGCCAGCAGAGGCCTAGCGGGAGGGTTAGCCTACGAGCAGTACTTC